The following is a T cell receptor (beta chain) sequence with its context. The antigen remains unidentified. PCR employed 60 Vbeta and 13 Jbeta primers. Per the study methods: As a later analysis found, there were 80 million to 90 million unique TCR beta chains, of which around 10 million were shared. Sequencing used immunoSEQ multiplex PCR; TCRdb keeps in-frame clones, though not all of them. V, J and clone size derive from that table, while D and trimming were established from the DNA sequence. The table gives 150,000 to 200,000 clones; the top ten clones make up about 0.8% of it. The data stem from a study of cytomegalovirus exposure and HLA in healthy donors. Study-wide results and caveats: A missense DCLRE1C variant was associated with V- and J-gene trimming of TCR beta chains in a later analysis, and an independent cohort replicated the association. Common viral pathogens seemed, in a later analysis, to connect with several of the most significant clusters.

Sequenced: PBMCs. The sequence derives from a woman between 18 and 30 years old in good health and CMV-seropositive.

The CDR3 coding sequence is TGTGCCAGCAGCTTAGGTTCTGGGACTGCGGGCTACGAGCAGTACTTC. Translated, it gives CASSLGSGTAGYEQYF. The chain has TRBV7-6 and TRBJ2-7; D perhaps matches TRBD2 (6 bases). V was clipped by 1 base and J by 3 bases, with 16 bases between them. The CDR3 has 16 amino acids. Germline V gives CDR1 SGHVS, CDR2 FNYEAQ.